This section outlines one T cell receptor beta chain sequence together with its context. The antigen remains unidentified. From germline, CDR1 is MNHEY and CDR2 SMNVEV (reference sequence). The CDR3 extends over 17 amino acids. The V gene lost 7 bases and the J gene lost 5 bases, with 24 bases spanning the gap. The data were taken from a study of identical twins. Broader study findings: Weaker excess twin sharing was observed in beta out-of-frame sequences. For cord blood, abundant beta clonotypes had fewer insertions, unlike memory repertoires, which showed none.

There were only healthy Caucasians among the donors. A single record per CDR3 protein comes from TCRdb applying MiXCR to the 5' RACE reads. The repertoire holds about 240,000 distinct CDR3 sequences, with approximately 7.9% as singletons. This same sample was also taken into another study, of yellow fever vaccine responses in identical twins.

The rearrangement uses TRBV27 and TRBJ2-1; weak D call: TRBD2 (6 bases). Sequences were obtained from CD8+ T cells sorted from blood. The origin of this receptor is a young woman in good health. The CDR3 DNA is TGTGCCAGCATTCCAGGACTACCAATACATCGGGACAATGAGCAGTTCTTC. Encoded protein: CASIPGLPIHRDNEQFF.